This T cell receptor (beta chain) appears in the sequencing data of a study of Ad26.COV2.S vaccination and SARS-CoV-2 variants. Treatment given: some 20 received Ad26.COV2.S at low or high dose, single or two shots; roughly five received placebo; per-sample allocation not given. Repertoires come from day 63 after the first vaccine or placebo injection. Profiled with immunoSEQ multiplex PCR; TCRdb holds only in-frame clones, not every one. The sample lists roughly 300,000 clones, approximately 90% occurring once. Germline trimming cut 7 bases from V and 7 bases from J; bases unmatched to any gene: 7. Germline V gives CDR1 SNHLY, CDR2 FYNNEI. CDR3 length: 14 residues.

This receptor was identified in a person aged 18 to 65 who received the Ad26.COV2.S COVID-19 vaccine or a placebo. Sequencing used peripheral blood, obtained in a trial of Ad26.COV2.S vaccine versus placebo. V gene TRBV2 combines with J gene TRBJ1-4, with 9 bases aligning to TRBD1. The CDR3 sequence is CASTRTGDSEKLFF. In nucleotides, the CDR3 is TGTGCCAGCACCAGGACAGGGGACAGTGAAAAACTGTTTTTT.